Listed below are T cell receptor beta chains from one sample, sequenced in a study of blood T cell repertoires in COVID-19. TCRdb keeps only in-frame clones here, not all; method: immunoSEQ multiplex PCR. The sample yields about 130,000 clones, 81% seen once. Sample: peripheral blood. Receptor source: a man in his thirties or forties with COVID-19, enrolled during active disease. Each CDR3 is given with its conserved first and last residue. The D gene is left open where the match is weak. A row's size may be missing; if present it is once, few, many or a size class.

TRBV10-3	-	TRBJ1-1	few	TGTGCCATCAGTGGCCAGGCAGCAGACCCTGAAGCTTTCTTT	CAISGQAADPEAFF
TRBV5-1	TRBD1	TRBJ1-2	-	TGCGCCAGCAGATTTAAAGGGGGCCTCACCTTC	CASRFKGGLTF
TRBV5-1	-	TRBJ2-2	few	TGCGCCAGCAGCTTGGTTTCGTTTACGGGAGGGGAGCTGTTTTTT	CASSLVSFTGGELFF
TRBV6-1	-	TRBJ1-2	-	TGTGCCAGCAGTGAAAATGCGGCAGGGGTCCTCTTC	CASSENAAGVLF
TRBV2	-	TRBJ1-1	-	TGTGCCAGCAAATCGTCGGGGAGGAACACTGAAGCTTTCTTT	CASKSSGRNTEAFF
TRBV11-2	-	TRBJ2-7	-	TGTGCCAGCAGCGAGTGGGGGGTGATGGGTTACGAGCAGTACTTC	CASSEWGVMGYEQYF
TRBV30	-	TRBJ1-3	-	TGTGCCTGGAGTAACCCAGGGGATAACGAAAACACCATATATTTT	CAWSNPGDNENTIYF
TRBV3-1/TRBV3-2	-	TRBJ1-1	-	TGTGCCAGCAGCCAAGCATTATGGGGGGGCACTGAAGCTTTCTTT	CASSQALWGGTEAFF
TRBV9	TRBD1	TRBJ1-4	-	TGTGCCAGCAGCTCGGGGACAGGTCTTTTTGAAAAACTGTTTTTT	CASSSGTGLFEKLFF
TRBV3-1/TRBV3-2	TRBD1	TRBJ2-7	-	TGTGCCAGCAGCCGGGGACAGGAGATCTACGAGCAGTACTTC	CASSRGQEIYEQYF
TRBV9	TRBD2	TRBJ2-2	-	TGTGCCAGCAGCGCACGACTAGCGGCCACCGGTGGGGAGCTGTTTTTT	CASSARLAATGGELFF
TRBV9	-	TRBJ1-2	-	TGTGCCAGCAGCGGAAGATTGGAGGACAGTAACTATGGCTACACCTTC	CASSGRLEDSNYGYTF
TRBV27	-	TRBJ1-2	-	TGTGCCAGCAGTTTATCCGGGAACTATGGCTACACCTTC	CASSLSGNYGYTF
TRBV6-5	TRBD2	TRBJ2-7	-	TGTGCCAGCAGCGCGGGGGTCATGGGTTACGAGCAGTACTTC	CASSAGVMGYEQYF
TRBV6-6	TRBD1	TRBJ2-1	-	TGTGCCAGCAGTCCTACCGGGACAGGGGGTGACAATGAGCAGTTCTTC	CASSPTGTGGDNEQFF
TRBV29-1	-	TRBJ1-1	-	TGCAGCGTTTTTATCGTAGGGGGGGGGACTGAAGCTTTCTTT	CSVFIVGGGTEAFF
TRBV6-1	TRBD2	TRBJ2-7	-	TGTGCCAGCAGTGAAGCGGGACTAGCGGGCGTCCATTACTCCTACGAGCAGTACTTC	CASSEAGLAGVHYSYEQYF
TRBV7-6	-	TRBJ1-6	-	TGTGCCAGCAGCTCCGAGACAGCTAATTCACCCCTCCACTTT	CASSSETANSPLHF
TRBV9	TRBD1	TRBJ2-2	-	TGTGCCAGCAGCGCGGGACAGTCGAACACCGGGGAGCTGTTTTTT	CASSAGQSNTGELFF
TRBV3-1/TRBV3-2	-	TRBJ1-5	-	TGTGCCAGCAGCCAAGGCAGGGCCAATCAGCCCCAGCATTTT	CASSQGRANQPQHF
TRBV5-4	TRBD1	TRBJ1-2	once	TGTGCCAGCAGCTTGGACAGGGGTGGATTTGGCTACACCTTC	CASSLDRGGFGYTF
TRBV7-9	-	TRBJ1-2	-	TGTGCCAGCAGCTTAGCCGGACAGTGGGTCCTCACCTTC	CASSLAGQWVLTF
TRBV30	-	TRBJ1-3	-	TGTGCCTGGGCGAGCTCTGGAAACACCATATATTTT	CAWASSGNTIYF
TRBV11-2	-	TRBJ1-4	-	TGTGCCAGCAGCTTAGTTGCCGGAGCAACTAATGAAAAACTGTTTTTT	CASSLVAGATNEKLFF
TRBV5-1	TRBD1	TRBJ2-7	-	TGCGCCAGCAGCGGGACAGGGAGGGGAAGCTACGAGCAGTACTTC	CASSGTGRGSYEQYF
TRBV29-1	-	TRBJ2-7	-	TGCAGCGTGATACTGACCAGGGGCGAGCAGTACTTC	CSVILTRGEQYF
TRBV4-3	TRBD1	TRBJ2-1	-	TGCGCCAGCAGCCAAGGGGGGGCAGGGGGCGCGAACAATGAGCAGTTCTTC	CASSQGGAGGANNEQFF
TRBV3-1/TRBV3-2	TRBD1	TRBJ1-3	-	TGTGCCAGCAGCCTACAGGGGTTGGGAAACACCATATATTTT	CASSLQGLGNTIYF
TRBV28	-	TRBJ1-2	few	TGTGCCAGCAGGACTACGGGGACTAACTATGGCTACACCTTC	CASRTTGTNYGYTF
TRBV4-3	-	TRBJ1-2	-	TGCGCCAGCAGCCAAGATGCAAGTGGGACAAGTTATGGCTACACCTTC	CASSQDASGTSYGYTF
TRBV7-8	TRBD2	TRBJ2-7	once	TGTGCCAGCAGCTTAGGAGGGACTAGATCGTACGAGCAGTACTTC	CASSLGGTRSYEQYF
TRBV4-1	TRBD1	TRBJ2-2	-	TGCGCCAGCAGCCAACAAGGGGGCCTAGTGAACACCGGGGAGCTGTTTTTT	CASSQQGGLVNTGELFF
TRBV7-9	-	TRBJ1-1	-	TGTGCCAGCAGCTCCAGTCCACCGGGGAACACTGAAGCTTTCTTT	CASSSSPPGNTEAFF
TRBV11-2	-	TRBJ2-3	-	TGTGCCAGCAGCTTAGACAGGGTATCAGATACGCAGTATTTT	CASSLDRVSDTQYF
TRBV18	TRBD1	TRBJ1-2	-	TGTGCCAGCTCAGACCGGGACAGGGACCCGAAAGGCTACACCTTC	CASSDRDRDPKGYTF
TRBV5-4	-	TRBJ2-7	-	TGTGCCAGCAGCGGCGGACCGGGACAACAGCAGTACTTC	CASSGGPGQQQYF
TRBV7-2	-	TRBJ1-2	-	TGTGCCAGCAGCTTGGTCGGACAGACCAACTATGGCTACACCTTC	CASSLVGQTNYGYTF
TRBV7-8	-	TRBJ2-7	-	TGTGCCAGCAGTTACATTCGAGGAAAGGGAGCCGAGCAGTACTTC	CASSYIRGKGAEQYF
TRBV14	TRBD1	TRBJ2-7	-	TGTGCCAGCAGCACCCTCGACGGACAGGGGACGTTGGAGCAGTACTTC	CASSTLDGQGTLEQYF
TRBV25-1	TRBD2	TRBJ2-7	few	TGTGCCAGCAGTGAATCTGGCAAAGCGGGATCCTACGAGCAGTACTTC	CASSESGKAGSYEQYF
TRBV5-8	TRBD2	TRBJ2-2	-	TGTGCCAGCAGCTCCGGACTAGCGGGAGTCGTCACCGGGGAGCTGTTTTTT	CASSSGLAGVVTGELFF
TRBV2	-	TRBJ2-5	-	TGTGCCAGCAGTGAACGGAGGGAGCAAGAGACCCAGTACTTC	CASSERREQETQYF
TRBV6-5	TRBD1	TRBJ2-5	few	TGTGCCAGCATAGACAGGGTCCAAGAGACCCAGTACTTC	CASIDRVQETQYF
TRBV2	TRBD1	TRBJ1-2	-	TGTGCCAGCAGTGAAGCGAGGGGGCTCGGAGGCTACACCTTC	CASSEARGLGGYTF
TRBV7-9	-	TRBJ1-2	few	TGTGCCAGCAGCTCGGACACCTACTATGGCTACACCTTC	CASSSDTYYGYTF
TRBV12-3/TRBV12-4	-	TRBJ1-1	-	TGTGCCAGCACCTGGAGGAACACTGAAGCTTTCTTT	CASTWRNTEAFF